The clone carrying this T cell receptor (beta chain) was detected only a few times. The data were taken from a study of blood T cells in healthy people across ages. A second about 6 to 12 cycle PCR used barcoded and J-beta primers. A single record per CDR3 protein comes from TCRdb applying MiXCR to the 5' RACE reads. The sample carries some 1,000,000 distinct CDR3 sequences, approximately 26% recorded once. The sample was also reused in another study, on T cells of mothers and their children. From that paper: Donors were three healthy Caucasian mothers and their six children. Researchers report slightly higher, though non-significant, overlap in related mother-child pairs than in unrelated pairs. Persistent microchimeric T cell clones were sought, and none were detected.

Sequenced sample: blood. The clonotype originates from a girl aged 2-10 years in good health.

The CDR3: CASSISGTEEYNEQFF. CDR3 nucleotides: TGTGCCAGCAGCATCTCCGGGACAGAAGAATACAATGAGCAGTTCTTC. V gene TRBV7-3 combines with J gene TRBJ2-5; 7 positions agree with TRBD1. The last part of the DNA fits TRBJ2-1 better; the J call may be wrong. Germline CDR1 reads SGHTA; CDR2 reads FQGTGA. This CDR3 contains 16 residues.